Presented here are 29 T cell receptor beta chains from one specimen sequenced in a study of shared clonotypes between healthy human individuals. The method was immunoSEQ multiplex PCR; TCRdb's version includes in-frame clones alone and lacks a portion of them. The sample shows fewer than 550,000 clones, about 75% of them seen only once. The sample was PBMCs. These receptors all come from a woman aged 40 to 50 in good health. Some clones in this sample may be carry-over from other donors' samples.

This sequence joins TRBV5-1 and TRBJ1-3, with D unresolved. V lost 5 bases to trimming and J lost 1 base, with 7 bases between them. This CDR3 region has 13 residues. Germline V gene data show CDR1 as SGHRS and CDR2 as YFSETQ. The CDR3 sequence: CASRWSSGNTIYF. DNA of the CDR3: TGCGCCAGCAGATGGAGTTCTGGAAACACCATATATTTT.

The chain is built from TRBV4-2 and TRBJ2-4; unclear D gene. Looked up from germline, CDR1 is LGHNA and CDR2 is YNFKEQ. This CDR3 has 13 residues. V was trimmed by 4 bases and J by 7 bases, leaving 11 bases between them. CDR3 protein: CASSLTPRNIQYF. CDR3 bases: TGTGCCAGCAGCCTCACTCCACGGAACATTCAGTACTTC.

The chain links TRBV4-2 to TRBJ1-6, with D possibly matching TRBD1 (5 bases). V was cut by 0 bases and J by 4 bases, with 13 bases left in between. Looked up from germline, CDR1 is LGHNA and CDR2 is YNFKEQ. This CDR3 is built from 17 residues. The CDR3 loop is CASSQDHRSGYNSPLHF. The CDR3 DNA follows: TGTGCCAGCAGCCAAGATCACCGGTCAGGGTATAATTCACCCCTCCACTTT.

The chain joins TRBV2 to TRBJ2-3; either TRBD1 or TRBD2 may fit D (7 bases each). The CDR3 has 17 residues. Per germline, CDR1 SNHLY and CDR2 FYNNEI. Deletions cut 4 bases from V and 2 bases from J, with 19 bases between. The CDR3 is CASSGHRGGSVTDTQYF. The CDR3 DNA sequence: TGTGCCAGCAGTGGGCACAGGGGCGGGAGCGTCACAGATACGCAGTATTTT. Together with reference TRBV2 and TRBJ2-3, the CDR3 gives the full variable domain: EPEVTQTPSHQVTQMGQEVILRCVPISNHLYFYWYRQILGQKVEFLVSFYNNEISEKSEIFDDQFSVERPDGSNFTLKIRSTKLEDSAMYFCASSGHRGGSVTDTQYFGPGTRLTVL.

V usage is TRBV7-9 and J usage is TRBJ1-2; no firm D call. Germline loops: CDR1 SEHNR, CDR2 FQNEAQ (reference sequence). The CDR3 consists of 13 residues. Deletions cut 2 bases from V and 4 bases from J, with 8 bases between. Here the CDR3 DNA reads TGTGCCAGCAGCTTATCCCCGGGCTATGGCTACACCTTC. Translation: CASSLSPGYGYTF.

The chain links TRBV2 to TRBJ1-2; the D is unclear. V was trimmed by 3 bases and J by 4 bases, leaving 9 bases between them. Germline assignment: CDR1 SNHLY and CDR2 FYNNEI. The CDR3 has 13 amino acids. The CDR3 DNA follows: TGTGCCAGCAGTGAGGGAGGGCCCTATGGCTACACCTTC. Protein product: CASSEGGPYGYTF.

This sequence joins TRBV10-3 and TRBJ1-2; no clear D gene. From germline, CDR1 is ENHRY and CDR2 SYGVKD. Trimming cost V 3 bases and J 3 bases, with 14 bases left between them. CDR3 size: 15 residues. The CDR3 DNA follows: TGTGCCATCAGTGATTTTACCGTACGGGACTATGGCTACACCTTC. Translation gives CAISDFTVRDYGYTF.

The table lists this clone with a count of one. Additional DNA sequences in this sample encode the identical CDR3. The rearrangement joins TRBV28 to TRBJ2-2; D perhaps matches TRBD2 (5 bases). V lost 1 base, J lost 5 bases, and 5 bases lay in between. The germline V gene has CDR1 MDHEN and CDR2 SYDVKM. CDR3 length: 13 residues. The CDR3 here is CASSLSGTGELFF. The CDR3 DNA reads as TGTGCCAGCAGTTTATCGGGAACCGGGGAGCTGTTTTTT.

In its sample, this clone was seen many times. The sample contains more than one DNA sequence encoding this CDR3. This chain uses TRBV18 with TRBJ2-7, with 8 bases matching TRBD1. The V and J ends lost 4 bases and 6 bases, in that order; junction bases with no gene match: 5. The CDR3 loop spans 13 amino acids. From germline, CDR1 is KGHSH and CDR2 LQKENI. CDR3 region: CASSQDRVSEQYF. Written as DNA, the CDR3 is TGTGCCAGCTCACAGGACAGGGTGAGCGAGCAGTACTTC.

The J gene is TRBJ2-5, the V gene TRBV5-4; 7 bases line up with TRBD1. Germline V gene data show CDR1 as SGHNT and CDR2 as YYREEE (reference sequence). The CDR3 loop spans 17 amino acids. V shed 4 bases and J 0 bases; nucleotides not matched to a gene: 12. The DNA of the CDR3 is TGTGCCAGCAGCGGGGGACAGCTAGATTTGGACCAAGAGACCCAGTACTTC. As protein: CASSGGQLDLDQETQYF. The full variable domain, with the rest looked up from reference TRBV5-4 and TRBJ2-5, is ETGVTQSPTHLIKTRGQQVTLRCSSQSGHNTVSWYQQALGQGPQFIFQYYREEENGRGNFPPRFSGLQFPNYSSELNVNALELDDSALYLCASSGGQLDLDQETQYFGPGTRLLVL.

The rearrangement links TRBV5-1 to TRBJ2-7; D is undetermined. The CDR3 totals 15 residues. V was cut by 4 bases and J by 1 base, with 15 bases left in between. Per the germline V gene, CDR1 is SGHRS and CDR2 is YFSETQ. CDR3 sequence: CASSVGPGESYEQYF. CDR3 coding DNA: TGCGCCAGCAGCGTAGGACCTGGGGAATCCTACGAGCAGTACTTC.

This rearrangement joins TRBV5-1 to TRBJ1-1; no clear D gene. Trimming removed 1 base from V and 1 base from J, with 8 bases in between. This CDR3 region has 14 residues. Germline CDR1 reads SGHRS; CDR2 reads YFSETQ. CDR3 residues: CASSLNSGNTEAFF. The DNA for the CDR3 is TGCGCCAGCAGCTTGAATTCCGGGAACACTGAAGCTTTCTTT.

The chain combines TRBV18 with TRBJ1-1, with TRBD1 as a possible D gene (5 bases). This CDR3 contains 17 residues. Germline V gene sequence: CDR1 KGHSH, CDR2 LQKENI. Trimming shortened V by 1 base and J by 0 bases, and 15 bases separated the two germline ends. CDR3: CASSPRGTEGLNTEAFF. The CDR3 coding sequence is TGTGCCAGCTCACCACGGGGGACGGAGGGACTGAACACTGAAGCTTTCTTT.

The chain uses TRBV28 and TRBJ1-6, with 12 bases that match TRBD1. V shed 8 bases and J 17 bases; nucleotides not matched to a gene: 13. Per the germline V gene, CDR1 is MDHEN and CDR2 is SYDVKM. This CDR3 contains 14 residues. The CDR3 sequence is CASQTPGQGAQVHF. CDR3 coding DNA: TGTGCCAGCCAAACACCGGGACAGGGGGCACAGGTCCACTTT.

CDR3 in amino acids: CASSLSHGSTEAFF. The CDR3 DNA follows: TGTGCCAGCAGTTTATCACACGGGAGCACTGAAGCTTTCTTT. This sequence joins TRBV28 and TRBJ1-1; the D is unclear. The germline V gene encodes CDR1 MDHEN and CDR2 SYDVKM. The CDR3 consists of 14 residues. With 1 base removed from V and 4 bases from J, the gap between germline ends came to 10 bases.

The chain employs TRBV28 and TRBJ2-7; D may correspond to TRBD1 or TRBD2 (5 bases each). Germline V lookup: CDR1 MDHEN, CDR2 SYDVKM. The CDR3 contains 14 residues. V lost 10 bases and J 0 bases, leaving 16 bases between the germline ends. CDR3 nucleotide sequence: TGTGCCACCTTCGGGGCAGGGCGCTCCTACGAGCAGTACTTC. It yields the protein CATFGAGRSYEQYF.

This clone came up once. This likely comes from a read error, as the CDR3 has no conserved phenylalanine or tryptophan at its end. The chain recombines TRBV5-4 with TRBJ2-7, with 13 positions matching TRBD2. Germline V gene data show CDR1 as SGHNT and CDR2 as YYREEE (reference sequence). V shed 2 bases, J shed 4 bases, and the junction held 6 bases outside the gene matches. The CDR3 runs 16 residues. The CDR3 region has the DNA TGTGCCAGCAGCTTCGGAGGGACTAGCGGGACGTACGAGCAGTACTTA. It is translated as CASSFGGTSGTYEQYL.

This clone was seen only once. This rearrangement joins TRBV19 to TRBJ2-3; D uncertain. Per the germline V gene, CDR1 is LNHDA and CDR2 is SQIVND (reference sequence). The CDR3 extends over 13 amino acids. The germline V and J ends were trimmed by 5 bases and 2 bases, with 8 bases remaining between them. In DNA, the CDR3 is TGTGCCAGTAGTGGGTTCGACACAGATACGCAGTATTTT. Protein product: CASSGFDTDTQYF.

V and J are TRBV30 and TRBJ2-1, with D maybe TRBD2 (6 bases). The CDR3 loop spans 13 amino acids. The V gene's germline CDR1 is GTSNPN and CDR2 SVGIG (reference sequence). V was shortened by 3 bases and J by 4 bases, with 10 bases between the two germline ends. The CDR3 reads CAWSRDSYNEQFF. The CDR3 nucleotides read TGTGCCTGGAGCCGGGACTCTTACAATGAGCAGTTCTTC.

V gene TRBV7-9 combines with J gene TRBJ2-3, with D hard to call. The germline gives CDR1 SEHNR, CDR2 FQNEAQ (reference sequence). The CDR3 sequence is 12 residues long. Trimming pared 10 bases from V and 0 bases from J, leaving 8 bases between. CDR3 nucleotides: TGTGCCACATCCTCTAGCACAGATACGCAGTATTTT. Translating gives CATSSSTDTQYF.

The rearrangement uses TRBV7-9 and TRBJ1-5; possibly TRBD1 for D (6 bases). Germline V gene lookup returns CDR1 SEHNR and CDR2 FQNEAQ (reference sequence). The length of the CDR3 is 12 residues. Trimming left V 4 bases short and J 7 bases short, with 8 bases between. CDR3 sequence: CASSWQGQPQHF. For the CDR3, the DNA is TGTGCCAGCAGCTGGCAGGGGCAGCCCCAGCATTTT.

In its sample, this clone was seen a few times. The chain couples TRBV27 to TRBJ2-1; no reliable D call. Looked up from germline, CDR1 is MNHEY and CDR2 is SMNVEV (reference sequence). CDR3 length equals 18 residues. V lost 3 bases and J lost 4, with 22 bases in between. In DNA form, the CDR3 reads TGTGCCAGCAGTTTTTCTGGGGATAGCCTCCTCGGTTACAATGAGCAGTTCTTC. Its protein is CASSFSGDSLLGYNEQFF.

The V call is TRBV6-5, the J call TRBJ1-1, with TRBD1 identical over 7 bases. Germline-derived CDR1 and CDR2 are MNHEY and SVGAGI. CDR3 size: 16 residues. The V segment lost 0 bases and the J segment 3 bases; nucleotides outside the gene matches: 7. The CDR3 bases are TGTGCCAGCAGTTACTCTTTAGGGGGCGGGTACACTGAAGCTTTCTTT. Its protein is CASSYSLGGGYTEAFF.

Here the CDR3 DNA reads TGTGCCAGCAGGCTAGCGGGTATCCACGAGCAGTACTTC. It specifies CASRLAGIHEQYF. The chain recombines TRBV6-5 with TRBJ2-7; the match to TRBD2 covers 8 bases. V lost 6 bases to trimming and J lost 5 bases; unmatched junction nucleotides: 6. Germline V gene lookup returns CDR1 MNHEY and CDR2 SVGAGI. This CDR3 has 13 residues.

The chain recombines TRBV5-1 with TRBJ2-6; TRBD1 matches at 7 bases. The V gene's germline CDR1 is SGHRS and CDR2 YFSETQ. The V segment lost 6 bases and the J segment 4 bases; nucleotides outside the gene matches: 7. This CDR3 spans 15 amino acids. The CDR3 DNA reads as TGCGCCAGCAAACAAGGGACAGCAGGGGCCAACGTCCTGACTTTC. It is translated as CASKQGTAGANVLTF. The full variable domain, in which reference TRBV5-1 and TRBJ2-6 provide the parts outside the CDR3, is KAGVTQTPRYLIKTRGQQVTLSCSPISGHRSVSWYQQTPGQGLQFLFEYFSETQRNKGNFPGRFSGRQFSNSRSEMNVSTLELGDSALYLCASKQGTAGANVLTFGAGSRLTVL.

V and J are TRBV19 and TRBJ1-4; a weak D match, TRBD1 (5 bases). V was clipped by 5 bases and J by 8 bases, with 12 bases between them. The CDR3 extends over 13 amino acids. Germline V lookup: CDR1 LNHDA, CDR2 SQIVND (reference sequence). The CDR3 sequence: CASSVGPLEKLFF. The CDR3 DNA reads as TGTGCCAGTAGTGTGGGGCCCTTAGAAAAACTGTTTTTT.

The chain recombines TRBV19 with TRBJ1-1; D may be TRBD1 (5 bases). Germline V lookup: CDR1 LNHDA, CDR2 SQIVND (reference sequence). The CDR3 has 13 residues. Trimming left V 5 bases short and J 1 base short, with 8 bases between. CDR3 loop: CASSLGGNTEAFF. In DNA form, the CDR3 reads TGTGCCAGTAGTTTGGGGGGGAACACTGAAGCTTTCTTT.

The chain joins TRBV27 to TRBJ1-2; TRBD1 aligns across 10 bases. The CDR3 is made up of 14 amino acids. After removal of 8 bases from V and 4 bases from J, the junction contained 7 bases not matched to a gene. CDR1 and CDR2 from the germline V gene are MNHEY and SMNVEV (reference sequence). The CDR3 DNA is TGTGCCAGCTCTCGACAGGGGGCGGCCTATGGCTACACCTTC. Protein: CASSRQGAAYGYTF.

V and J are TRBV7-8 and TRBJ2-3; 10 bases match TRBD1. With 5 bases clipped from V and 5 bases from J, the junction kept 4 bases outside the gene matches. CDR1 and CDR2 from the germline V gene are SGHVS and FQNEAQ. This CDR3 comprises 14 residues. CDR3 DNA: TGTGCCAGCAGCGCGGGACAGGGGATAGATACGCAGTATTTT. This encodes CASSAGQGIDTQYF.